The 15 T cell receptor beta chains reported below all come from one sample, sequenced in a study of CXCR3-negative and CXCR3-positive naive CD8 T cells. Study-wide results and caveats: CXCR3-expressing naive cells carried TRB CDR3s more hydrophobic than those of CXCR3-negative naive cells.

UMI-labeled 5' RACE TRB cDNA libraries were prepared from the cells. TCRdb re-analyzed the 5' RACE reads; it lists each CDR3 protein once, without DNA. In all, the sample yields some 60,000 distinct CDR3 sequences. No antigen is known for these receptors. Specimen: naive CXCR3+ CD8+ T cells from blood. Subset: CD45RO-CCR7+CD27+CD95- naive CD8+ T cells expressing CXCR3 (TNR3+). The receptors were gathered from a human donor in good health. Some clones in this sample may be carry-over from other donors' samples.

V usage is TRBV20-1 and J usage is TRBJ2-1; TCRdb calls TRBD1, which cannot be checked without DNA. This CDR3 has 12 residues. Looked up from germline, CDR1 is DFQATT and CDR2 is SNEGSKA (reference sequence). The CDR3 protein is CSAREITGLQFF.

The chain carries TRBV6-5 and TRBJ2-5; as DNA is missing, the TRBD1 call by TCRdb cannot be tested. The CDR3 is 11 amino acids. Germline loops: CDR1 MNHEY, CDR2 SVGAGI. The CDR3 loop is CATGQTETQYF.

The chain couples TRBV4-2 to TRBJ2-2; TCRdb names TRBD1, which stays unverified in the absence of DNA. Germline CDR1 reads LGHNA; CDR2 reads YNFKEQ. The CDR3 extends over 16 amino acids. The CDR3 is CASSLNRGRATGELFF.

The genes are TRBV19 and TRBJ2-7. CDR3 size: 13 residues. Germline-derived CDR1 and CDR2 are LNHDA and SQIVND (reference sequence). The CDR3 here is CASRDAYQPEQYF.

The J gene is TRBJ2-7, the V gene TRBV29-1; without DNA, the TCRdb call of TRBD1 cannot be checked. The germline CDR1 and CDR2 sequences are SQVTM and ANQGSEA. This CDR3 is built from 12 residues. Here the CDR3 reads CSVGDREFGQYF.

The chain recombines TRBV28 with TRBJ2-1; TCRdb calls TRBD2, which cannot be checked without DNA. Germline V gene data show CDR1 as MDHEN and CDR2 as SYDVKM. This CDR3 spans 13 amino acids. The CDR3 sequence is CAGGGGSHNEQFF.

The CDR3 here is CSAPRETGELFF. The chain combines TRBV20-1 with TRBJ2-2. Germline V gene sequence: CDR1 DFQATT, CDR2 SNEGSKA (reference sequence). The CDR3 contains 12 residues.

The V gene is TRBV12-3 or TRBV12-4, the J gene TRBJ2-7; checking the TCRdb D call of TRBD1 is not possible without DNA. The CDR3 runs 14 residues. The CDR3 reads CASSPRDPDYEQYF.

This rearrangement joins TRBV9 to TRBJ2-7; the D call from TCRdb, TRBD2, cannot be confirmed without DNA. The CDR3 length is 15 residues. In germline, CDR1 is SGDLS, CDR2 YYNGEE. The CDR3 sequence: CASSVEVAARGEQYF. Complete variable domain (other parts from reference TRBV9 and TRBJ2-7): DSGVTQTPKHLITATGQRVTLRCSPRSGDLSVYWYQQSLDQGLQFLIQYYNGEERAKGNILERFSAQQFPDLHSELNLSSLELGDSALYFCASSVEVAARGEQYFGPGTRLTVT.

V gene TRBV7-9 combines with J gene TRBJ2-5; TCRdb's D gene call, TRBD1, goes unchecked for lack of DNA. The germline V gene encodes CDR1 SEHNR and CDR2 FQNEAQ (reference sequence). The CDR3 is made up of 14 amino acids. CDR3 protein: CASSLSPGQETQYF.

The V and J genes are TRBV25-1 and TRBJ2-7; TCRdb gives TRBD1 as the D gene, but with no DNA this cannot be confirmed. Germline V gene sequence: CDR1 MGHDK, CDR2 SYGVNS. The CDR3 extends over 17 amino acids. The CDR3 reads CASSEFTGRAFSGEQYF.

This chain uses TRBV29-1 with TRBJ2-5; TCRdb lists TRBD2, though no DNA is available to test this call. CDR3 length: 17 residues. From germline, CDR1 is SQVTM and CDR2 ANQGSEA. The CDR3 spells CSVEIVAGGRVQETQYF.

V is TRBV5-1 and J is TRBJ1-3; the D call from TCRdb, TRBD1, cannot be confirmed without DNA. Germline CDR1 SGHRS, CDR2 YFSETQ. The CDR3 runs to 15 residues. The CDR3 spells CASSFAGGKGNTIYF.

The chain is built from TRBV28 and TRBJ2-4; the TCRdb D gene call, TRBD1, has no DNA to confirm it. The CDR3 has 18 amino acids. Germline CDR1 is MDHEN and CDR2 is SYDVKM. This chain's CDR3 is CASSAADRGPTQGNIQYF.

The CDR3 is CASSLEGTPRTDTQYF. V is TRBV5-6 and J is TRBJ2-3; TCRdb indicates TRBD1, and absent DNA this call remains unverified. The CDR3 covers 16 residues. Germline CDR1 SGHDT, CDR2 YYEEEE.